These T cell receptor beta chains were read from a single sample in a study of early T cells in non-severe SARS-CoV-2 infection. TCRdb reprocessed the 5' RACE reads with MiXCR, giving one entry per CDR3 protein. The sample carries around 25,000 distinct CDR3 sequences, 4% to 5.5% recorded once. What was sequenced was whole blood. The receptors come from an adult who was a healthcare worker with PCR-confirmed SARS-CoV-2 infection or an uninfected control (not recorded which). CDR3s include the opening cysteine and the closing phenylalanine or tryptophan. Fields, in order: clone size, V gene, J gene, D gene, CDR3 DNA, CDR3 protein. D genes are given only for firm matches. Clone size is given for some rows only: seen once, a few or many times, or a class if the clone is expanded.

size: many; V: TRBV29-1; J: TRBJ2-1; D: -; DNA: TGCAGCGTCACCGGGAAATCGATTAACAATGAGCAGTTCTTC; CDR3: CSVTGKSINNEQFF
size: medium-sized; V: TRBV27; J: TRBJ1-2; D: -; DNA: TGTGCCAGCAGTTTATCGACGGGGTCTAGCTACACCTTC; CDR3: CASSLSTGSSYTF
size: -; V: TRBV3-1; J: TRBJ1-4; D: -; DNA: TGTGCCAGCAGCCTGACGTACCACCAAGAAAAACTGTTTTTT; CDR3: CASSLTYHQEKLFF
size: few; V: TRBV29-1; J: TRBJ1-2; D: -; DNA: TGCAGCGTTGAAGATCGGGGCAGGGCCTATGGCTACACCTTC; CDR3: CSVEDRGRAYGYTF
size: many; V: TRBV20-1; J: TRBJ2-3; D: -; DNA: TGCAGTCCAGGGGGAGGAGTAGATACGCAGTATTTT; CDR3: CSPGGGVDTQYF
size: -; V: TRBV3-1; J: TRBJ2-5; D: -; DNA: TGTGCCAGCAGCCATGCAAAACTAGACGGATCAGAGACCCAGTACTTC; CDR3: CASSHAKLDGSETQYF
size: medium-sized; V: TRBV30; J: TRBJ2-2; D: TRBD2; DNA: TGTGCCTGGATCCCTAGCGGGTTGAACACCGGGGAGCTGTTTTTT; CDR3: CAWIPSGLNTGELFF
size: many; V: TRBV30; J: TRBJ2-1; D: TRBD2; DNA: TGTGCCTGGAGAGTTAGCGGGCCACCCTACTACAATGAGCAGTTCTTC; CDR3: CAWRVSGPPYYNEQFF
size: medium-sized; V: TRBV5-4; J: TRBJ1-3; D: -; DNA: TGTGCCAGCAGCTCGGGGGGCTCTGGAAACACCATATATTTT; CDR3: CASSSGGSGNTIYF
size: few; V: TRBV5-4; J: TRBJ2-1; D: -; DNA: TGTGCCAGCAGCTTGGACAGCCACAATGAGCAGTTCTTC; CDR3: CASSLDSHNEQFF
size: many; V: TRBV10-3; J: TRBJ1-2; D: TRBD1; DNA: TGTGCCATCGAGGGCGACAGGGAGGGGCTGAACTATGGCTACACCTTC; CDR3: CAIEGDREGLNYGYTF
size: many; V: TRBV5-1; J: TRBJ1-1; D: TRBD1; DNA: TGCGCCAGCAGAAGACAGGGGAGAGACACTGAAGCTTTCTTT; CDR3: CASRRQGRDTEAFF
size: many; V: TRBV7-9; J: TRBJ2-3; D: TRBD1; DNA: TGTGCCAGCAGCGGGGGACAGGGGAAATCGGATACGCAGTATTTT; CDR3: CASSGGQGKSDTQYF
size: -; V: TRBV5-1; J: TRBJ1-1; D: -; DNA: TGCGCCAGCAGCTTGTTCGGGGTCTCCGCGAACACTGAAGCTTTCTTT; CDR3: CASSLFGVSANTEAFF
size: -; V: TRBV11-1; J: TRBJ2-2; D: -; DNA: TGTGCCAGCAGCTCCCCGGACTTCCTTCAGGGGACCGGGGAGCTGTTTTTT; CDR3: CASSSPDFLQGTGELFF
size: many; V: TRBV9; J: TRBJ1-1; D: -; DNA: TGTGCCAGCAGCGTAGGGCATAAGGGAGGAACTGAAGCTTTCTTT; CDR3: CASSVGHKGGTEAFF
size: many; V: TRBV12-3/TRBV12-4; J: TRBJ1-2; D: -; DNA: TGTGCCAGCAGTTTAATGGGGAATGGCTACACCTTC; CDR3: CASSLMGNGYTF
size: many; V: TRBV18; J: TRBJ1-1; D: -; DNA: TGTGCCAGCTCACCAAACAAGAGGGGAAGTGAAGCTTTCTTT; CDR3: CASSPNKRGSEAFF
size: many; V: TRBV12-3/TRBV12-4; J: TRBJ2-2; D: -; DNA: TGTGCCAGCAACTTAATCGGGGAGCTGTTTTTT; CDR3: CASNLIGELFF
size: many; V: TRBV21-1; J: TRBJ1-1; D: -; DNA: TGTGCCAGCAGCAAAGGCGACAGCCCAGCTTTCTTT; CDR3: CASSKGDSPAFF
size: many; V: TRBV4-1; J: TRBJ2-7; D: -; DNA: TGCGCCAGCAGCCAGGACTTCTCCTACGAGCAGTACTTC; CDR3: CASSQDFSYEQYF
size: many; V: TRBV6-1; J: TRBJ2-7; D: TRBD1; DNA: TGTGCCAGCATTCCGGGACAGGGGTACGAGCAGTACTTC; CDR3: CASIPGQGYEQYF
size: -; V: TRBV19; J: TRBJ2-5; D: TRBD2; DNA: TGTGCCACCACCGGGACTAGCGGCCCCTGGACCCAGTACTTC; CDR3: CATTGTSGPWTQYF
size: many; V: TRBV30; J: TRBJ1-1; D: -; DNA: TGTGCCTGGAGTATATTACAGGGAGAGGGGACTGAAGCTTTCTTT; CDR3: CAWSILQGEGTEAFF
size: many; V: TRBV7-2; J: TRBJ2-7; D: TRBD2; DNA: TGTGCCAGCAGCCCCCGACAAGCGGGGAACTACGAGCAGTACTTC; CDR3: CASSPRQAGNYEQYF
size: many; V: TRBV30; J: TRBJ2-1; D: TRBD1; DNA: TGTGCCTGGAGTTCCGGGACAGGGGGTAGGGAGCAGTTCTTC; CDR3: CAWSSGTGGREQFF
size: medium-sized; V: TRBV5-4; J: TRBJ2-3; D: -; DNA: TGTGCCAGCAGCTACAACCGGCCCAGCACAGATACGCAGTATTTT; CDR3: CASSYNRPSTDTQYF
size: many; V: TRBV20-1; J: TRBJ1-5; D: -; DNA: TGCAGTGCTAGACCGCCCCAGGGGTTTCAGCCCCAGCATTTT; CDR3: CSARPPQGFQPQHF
size: -; V: TRBV2; J: TRBJ1-1; D: -; DNA: TGTGCCAGCAGACTGGAGGGGAAGGGGGCTGAAGCTTTCTTT; CDR3: CASRLEGKGAEAFF
size: few; V: TRBV27; J: TRBJ2-7; D: -; DNA: TGTGCCAGCAGTTTGCTCCCTTACATTACCACCTACGAGCAGTACTTC; CDR3: CASSLLPYITTYEQYF
size: few; V: TRBV5-1; J: TRBJ1-2; D: -; DNA: TGCGCCAGCAGCCTAAGGGCAGGGACTCCTAACTATGGCTACACCTTC; CDR3: CASSLRAGTPNYGYTF
size: many; V: TRBV30; J: TRBJ1-5; D: -; DNA: TGTGCCTGGAGGTTTGACAGTAATCAGCCCCAGCATTTT; CDR3: CAWRFDSNQPQHF
size: many; V: TRBV20-1; J: TRBJ2-4; D: -; DNA: TGCAGTGGCGGTGGCGGGACGGCCAAAAACATTCAGTACTTC; CDR3: CSGGGGTAKNIQYF
size: -; V: TRBV5-8; J: TRBJ2-7; D: -; DNA: TGTGCCAGCAGCCGTCCTCCGCCCGGATCCTACGAGCAGTACTTC; CDR3: CASSRPPPGSYEQYF
size: -; V: TRBV10-2; J: TRBJ1-1; D: -; DNA: TGCGCCAGCAGTACGACGGGTCCCACTGAAGCTTTCTTT; CDR3: CASSTTGPTEAFF
size: few; V: TRBV5-1; J: TRBJ2-3; D: TRBD2; DNA: TGCGCCAGCAGCTTGGTGGCTAGCGGGACCACAGATACGCAGTATTTT; CDR3: CASSLVASGTTDTQYF
size: many; V: TRBV6-5; J: TRBJ2-1; D: TRBD2; DNA: TGTGCCAGCAGTTGGACTAGCGGGAGGAGAAATGAGCAGTTCTTC; CDR3: CASSWTSGRRNEQFF
size: many; V: TRBV5-1; J: TRBJ2-7; D: TRBD2; DNA: TGCGCCAGCAGCTTGGTATCTAGCGGGGGCTCCTACGAGCAGTACTTC; CDR3: CASSLVSSGGSYEQYF
size: many; V: TRBV7-6; J: TRBJ2-1; D: TRBD2; DNA: TGTGCCAGCAGCTTAAGAGGGACTAGCGGGAGGCATGAGCAGTTCTTC; CDR3: CASSLRGTSGRHEQFF
size: few; V: TRBV6-4; J: TRBJ2-1; D: TRBD2; DNA: TGTGCCAGCAGTCCTCTAGCGGGAGCTGGCAATGAGCAGTTCTTC; CDR3: CASSPLAGAGNEQFF
size: many; V: TRBV30; J: TRBJ2-2; D: -; DNA: TGTGCCTGGAAGGGGATCCTCACCGGGGAGCTGTTTTTT; CDR3: CAWKGILTGELFF
size: many; V: TRBV6-5; J: TRBJ2-3; D: -; DNA: TGTGCCAGCAGGTCCGATTTTGTTAGCACAGATACGCAGTATTTT; CDR3: CASRSDFVSTDTQYF
size: -; V: TRBV5-1; J: TRBJ1-3; D: -; DNA: TGCGCCAGCAGCGAGGGACTGCTCTCCTCTGGAAACACCATATATTTT; CDR3: CASSEGLLSSGNTIYF
size: many; V: TRBV28; J: TRBJ2-2; D: -; DNA: TGTGCCAGCAATCAGGCGGGATCATCCGCGGGGGAGCTGTTTTTT; CDR3: CASNQAGSSAGELFF
size: many; V: TRBV10-3; J: TRBJ2-1; D: -; DNA: TGTGCCATCAGCACAACAGGGTCTGAGCAGTTCTTC; CDR3: CAISTTGSEQFF
size: few; V: TRBV11-2; J: TRBJ2-3; D: TRBD2; DNA: TGTGCCAGCAGCCGGGGGGGCGCAGATACGCAGTATTTT; CDR3: CASSRGGADTQYF
size: many; V: TRBV4-1; J: TRBJ1-2; D: -; DNA: TGCGCCAGCAGCCAAAGAGGGGGGGCTTCTTATGGCTACACCTTC; CDR3: CASSQRGGASYGYTF
size: medium-sized; V: TRBV11-3; J: TRBJ2-3; D: TRBD1; DNA: TGTGCCAGCAGCCCCCGACAGGGAACAGATACGCAGTATTTT; CDR3: CASSPRQGTDTQYF
size: few; V: TRBV10-3; J: TRBJ2-7; D: -; DNA: TGTGCCATCAGTGGGGGGACTGGGGCCTACGAGCAGTACTTC; CDR3: CAISGGTGAYEQYF
size: many; V: TRBV27; J: TRBJ1-5; D: -; DNA: TGTGCCAGCAGGCCCGGGACGGGAGGGAATCAGCCCCAGCATTTT; CDR3: CASRPGTGGNQPQHF
size: -; V: TRBV5-1; J: TRBJ2-5; D: -; DNA: TGCGCCAGCAGCTTACTCGAGACAACGTACCAAGAGACCCAGTACTTC; CDR3: CASSLLETTYQETQYF
size: -; V: TRBV6-5; J: TRBJ1-2; D: TRBD1; DNA: TGTGCCAGCAGCAGACCCGGACAGGGGGCGGCACGCGGCTACACCTTC; CDR3: CASSRPGQGAARGYTF
size: medium-sized; V: TRBV6-5; J: TRBJ1-1; D: -; DNA: TGTGCCAGCAGTTACGCGGTCAGAAACACTGAAGCTTTCTTT; CDR3: CASSYAVRNTEAFF
size: many; V: TRBV6-6; J: TRBJ1-1; D: -; DNA: TGTGCCAGCAGTTCCCGGGGGCCTGGTGAAGCTTTCTTT; CDR3: CASSSRGPGEAFF
size: many; V: TRBV28; J: TRBJ1-5; D: -; DNA: TGTGCCAGCACTAATATTATCGGGCGGCAGGGAGGAAGTCAGCCCCAGCATTTT; CDR3: CASTNIIGRQGGSQPQHF
size: many; V: TRBV20-1; J: TRBJ2-7; D: TRBD2; DNA: TGCAGTGCTATTAGCGGGAGGGCCCGCGAGCAGTACTTC; CDR3: CSAISGRAREQYF
size: few; V: TRBV2; J: TRBJ2-5; D: TRBD2; DNA: TGTGCCAGCAGCCTCACTAGCGCGGTGGAGACCCAGTACTTC; CDR3: CASSLTSAVETQYF
size: many; V: TRBV6-6; J: TRBJ1-1; D: -; DNA: TGTGCCAGCGGCCAGGAATCAAGAGCTTTCTTT; CDR3: CASGQESRAFF
size: few; V: TRBV10-3; J: TRBJ2-1; D: -; DNA: TGTGCCATCAGTGTAACGACTATCTACAATGAGCAGTTCTTC; CDR3: CAISVTTIYNEQFF
size: few; V: TRBV3-1; J: TRBJ2-3; D: TRBD2; DNA: TGTGCCAGCAGCCAGACCCTCTGGACTAGCAAGGATACGCAGTATTTT; CDR3: CASSQTLWTSKDTQYF